The 30 T cell receptor beta chains listed next were all sequenced from one sample in a study of monozygotic twins with inflammatory bowel disease. TCRdb re-called the 5' RACE reads, yielding one record per CDR3 amino acid sequence without DNA. This sample contains approximately 330,000 distinct CDR3 sequences. Sequencing used blood. The source is a human donor with ulcerative colitis or Crohn's disease, or a healthy co-twin of an affected twin (not recorded which).

The genes are TRBV12-3 or TRBV12-4 and TRBJ1-4; checking the TCRdb D call of TRBD1 is not possible without DNA. CDR3 length: 13 amino acids. This CDR3 is CASSIQGIGRLFF.

The J gene is TRBJ2-1, the V gene TRBV28. The CDR3 has 16 residues. The germline V gene has CDR1 MDHEN and CDR2 SYDVKM. The chain's CDR3 is CASSLSGGSSYNEQFF.

This chain connects TRBV20-1 to TRBJ2-7; TCRdb designates TRBD1, a call that cannot be tested without DNA. This CDR3 contains 15 residues. Germline values: CDR1 DFQATT, CDR2 SNEGSKA (reference sequence). This chain's CDR3 is CSASGAGPTSYEQYF.

This chain links TRBV28 with TRBJ2-7; TCRdb lists TRBD2, though no DNA is available to test this call. CDR1 MDHEN and CDR2 SYDVKM come from the germline V gene. The CDR3 sequence is 12 residues long. CDR3 sequence: CASRLVGYEQYF.

The chain carries TRBV5-5 and TRBJ2-2; the TCRdb call, TRBD2, lacks DNA for checking. Germline loops: CDR1 SGHKS, CDR2 YYEKEE (reference sequence). The CDR3 totals 15 residues. The chain's CDR3 is CASTSGGTYIGELFF.

The chain carries TRBV5-1 and TRBJ1-1; checking the TCRdb D call of TRBD1 is not possible without DNA. The CDR3 is made up of 16 amino acids. Germline CDR1 SGHRS, CDR2 YFSETQ. CDR3 amino acids: CASSLWSRGGNTEAFF.

The chain links TRBV5-1 to TRBJ1-6; the D call from TCRdb, TRBD1, cannot be confirmed without DNA. The CDR3 totals 14 residues. Germline V CDR1 and CDR2: SGHRS, YFSETQ. This CDR3 is CASSSHRGDSPLHF.

V is TRBV7-3 and J is TRBJ1-1. Germline CDR1 is SGHTA and CDR2 is FQGTGA. This CDR3 region has 13 residues. The CDR3 region is CASSLFRYTEAFF. The full variable domain, completed using reference TRBV7-3 and TRBJ1-1, is GAGVSQTPSNKVTEKGKYVELRCDPISGHTALYWYRQSLGQGPEFLIYFQGTGAADDSGLPNDRFFAVRPEGSVSTLKIQRTERGDSAVYLCASSLFRYTEAFFGQGTRLTVV.

V is TRBV19 and J is TRBJ1-2; TCRdb reports TRBD1, a call that lacks DNA to check it against. Germline V lookup: CDR1 LNHDA, CDR2 SQIVND (reference sequence). This CDR3 has 13 residues. This CDR3 reads CATRGTGTYGYTF.

V gene TRBV7-2 combines with J gene TRBJ2-1; with no DNA, the TCRdb D assignment of TRBD1 cannot be verified. The CDR3 loop spans 13 amino acids. CDR1 SGHTA and CDR2 FQGNSA come from the germline V gene. CDR3 loop: CASSLGGQDEQFF. Drawing the rest from reference TRBV7-2 and TRBJ2-1, the complete variable domain is GAGVSQSPSNKVTEKGKDVELRCDPISGHTALYWYRQSLGQGLEFLIYFQGNSAPDKSGLPSDRFSAERTGGSVSTLTIQRTQQEDSAVYLCASSLGGQDEQFFGPGTRLTVL.

The genes are TRBV9 and TRBJ2-7. This CDR3 spans 15 amino acids. The germline V gene encodes CDR1 SGDLS and CDR2 YYNGEE. The CDR3 sequence is CASSALASGSYEQYF.

The J gene is TRBJ2-4, the V gene TRBV15; TCRdb's D call of TRBD1 is untestable without DNA. This CDR3 comprises 16 residues. CDR1 is LNHNV, CDR2 YYDKDF, per germline (reference sequence). The CDR3 region is CATSRGAGVGENIQYF. The full variable domain, completed using reference TRBV15 and TRBJ2-4, is DAMVIQNPRYQVTQFGKPVTLSCSQTLNHNVMYWYQQKSSQAPKLLFHYYDKDFNNEADTPDNFQSRRPNTSFCFLDIRSPGLGDTAMYLCATSRGAGVGENIQYFGAGTRLSVL.

This rearrangement joins TRBV7-9 to TRBJ2-2; TCRdb selects TRBD2, and the lack of DNA leaves this call unchecked. CDR1 is SEHNR and CDR2 is FQNEAQ in the germline V gene (reference sequence). The length of the CDR3 is 15 residues. CDR3 in amino acids: CASSLEGFNPGELFF.

V and J are TRBV24-1 and TRBJ1-2; TCRdb proposes TRBD1, but this gene call is untestable without DNA. The germline V gene has CDR1 KGHDR and CDR2 SFDVKD. CDR3 length: 14 amino acids. CDR3 loop: CATSDRDSSIGYTF.

The V gene is TRBV28, the J gene TRBJ1-1. There are 13 residues in the CDR3. The germline V gene has CDR1 MDHEN and CDR2 SYDVKM. This CDR3 reads CASKLVSNTEAFF. Supplemented by reference TRBV28 and TRBJ1-1, the full variable domain reads DVKVTQSSRYLVKRTGEKVFLECVQDMDHENMFWYRQDPGLGLRLIYFSYDVKMKEKGDIPEGYSVSREKKERFSLILESASTNQTSMYLCASKLVSNTEAFFGQGTRLTVV.

V usage is TRBV9 and J usage is TRBJ2-2. CDR1 and CDR2 from the germline V gene are SGDLS and YYNGEE. This CDR3 is built from 14 residues. Here the CDR3 reads CASSVVEPSGELFF.

The chain uses TRBV6-5 and TRBJ1-5. CDR1 is MNHEY and CDR2 is SVGAGI in the germline V gene. CDR3 size: 12 residues. CDR3: CASSDRNQPQHF.

The genes are TRBV20-1 and TRBJ2-2. The germline V gene encodes CDR1 DFQATT and CDR2 SNEGSKA (reference sequence). This CDR3 spans 13 amino acids. This chain's CDR3 is CSARPVATGELFF.

This chain connects TRBV12-3 or TRBV12-4 to TRBJ2-1; TCRdb picks TRBD2, but there is no DNA to check that call. The CDR3 is 15 residues long. CDR3 amino acids: CASSFTSGGLEEQFF.

The chain uses TRBV5-1 and TRBJ1-1; TCRdb's D call, TRBD1, is unchecked because there is no DNA. CDR3 size: 14 residues. Looked up from germline, CDR1 is SGHRS and CDR2 is YFSETQ. CDR3: CASSPEGRSTEAFF.

The chain is built from TRBV4-1 and TRBJ2-3; TCRdb designates TRBD1, a call that cannot be tested without DNA. This CDR3 comprises 16 residues. Germline V gene sequence: CDR1 MGHRA, CDR2 YSYEKL. The CDR3 protein is CASSQGDGYPTDTQYF.

This chain connects TRBV5-1 to TRBJ2-7; TCRdb designates TRBD2, a call that cannot be tested without DNA. In germline, CDR1 is SGHRS, CDR2 YFSETQ. This CDR3 is 14 amino acids long. CDR3 loop: CASSLAAGGSEQYF. Variable domain in full (rest from reference TRBV5-1 and TRBJ2-7): KAGVTQTPRYLIKTRGQQVTLSCSPISGHRSVSWYQQTPGQGLQFLFEYFSETQRNKGNFPGRFSGRQFSNSRSEMNVSTLELGDSALYLCASSLAAGGSEQYFGPGTRLTVT.

CDR3 region: CASSPGTAAVNEQFF. The chain joins TRBV5-1 to TRBJ2-1. The V gene's germline CDR1 is SGHRS and CDR2 YFSETQ. This CDR3 is 15 amino acids long. The full variable domain, rest sourced from reference TRBV5-1 and TRBJ2-1, is KAGVTQTPRYLIKTRGQQVTLSCSPISGHRSVSWYQQTPGQGLQFLFEYFSETQRNKGNFPGRFSGRQFSNSRSEMNVSTLELGDSALYLCASSPGTAAVNEQFFGPGTRLTVL.

Here the CDR3 reads CASSGRDFQSPYEQYF. The rearrangement links TRBV9 to TRBJ2-7; TCRdb's D call, TRBD2, is unchecked because there is no DNA. Germline assignment: CDR1 SGDLS and CDR2 YYNGEE. The CDR3 has 16 amino acids.

J is TRBJ2-7 and V is TRBV20-1. The CDR3 is 14 amino acids. Germline V gene lookup returns CDR1 DFQATT and CDR2 SNEGSKA (reference sequence). The CDR3 reads CSARGRPTLYEQYF.

The gene calls are TRBV5-1 and TRBJ2-7; TCRdb picks TRBD1, but there is no DNA to check that call. The CDR3 runs to 15 residues. Germline V gene lookup returns CDR1 SGHRS and CDR2 YFSETQ. CDR3 residues: CASSLEWDRGYEQYF.

The chain uses TRBV6-5 and TRBJ2-3; the TCRdb D gene call, TRBD1, has no DNA to confirm it. This CDR3 region has 15 residues. Per germline, CDR1 MNHEY and CDR2 SVGAGI. The chain's CDR3 is CASSYSRQGTDTQYF.

This chain joins TRBV10-1 and TRBJ2-2; TCRdb selects TRBD1, and the lack of DNA leaves this call unchecked. The CDR3 consists of 15 residues. Germline lookup yields CDR1 WNHNN and CDR2 SYGVQD (reference sequence). The chain's CDR3 is CASSVDRVNTGELFF.

The CDR3: CASRDRARGPNYGYTF. The chain couples TRBV6-1 to TRBJ1-2. The germline CDR1 and CDR2 sequences are MNHNS and SASEGT. The CDR3 covers 16 residues.

The gene calls are TRBV20-1 and TRBJ2-3; as DNA is missing, the TRBD1 call by TCRdb cannot be tested. Germline CDR1 is DFQATT and CDR2 is SNEGSKA (reference sequence). CDR3 length: 14 amino acids. CDR3 amino acids: CSARDRNSGWTQYF.